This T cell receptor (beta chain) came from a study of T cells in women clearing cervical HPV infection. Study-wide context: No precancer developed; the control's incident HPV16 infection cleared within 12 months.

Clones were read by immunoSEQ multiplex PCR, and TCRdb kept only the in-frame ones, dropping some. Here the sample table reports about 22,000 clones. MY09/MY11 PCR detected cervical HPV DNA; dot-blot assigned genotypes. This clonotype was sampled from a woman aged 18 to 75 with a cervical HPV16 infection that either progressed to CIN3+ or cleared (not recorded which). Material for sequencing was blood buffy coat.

CDR3 residues: CSAQGDSDSPLHF. The part of the CDR3 DNA that was read is TGCAGTGCCCAAGGCGACTCGGATTCACCC. The rearrangement joins TRBV20-1 to TRBJ1-6; D is unresolved. The sequence runs out 3 residues before the end of the CDR3; the remainder is reconstructed from the germline J gene. Germline CDR1 is DFQATT and CDR2 is SNEGSKA (reference sequence). V lost 6 bases, J lost 8 bases, and 14 bases lay in between. This CDR3 contains 13 residues.